A selection of T cell receptor beta chains follows, all from one sample in a study of blood T cell repertoires in COVID-19. Here immunoSEQ multiplex PCR was the method, and the copy in TCRdb shows in-frame clones only, minus some. The top ten hold around 8.1% of the sample, which has roughly 150,000 clones, 60% to 85% seen once. Sequenced input: peripheral blood. These receptors originate from a man between 60 and 75 years old with acute or convalescent COVID-19. The CDR3 runs from the conserved cysteine through the conserved F or W. A D gene is named only where the DNA matches it firmly. Size is omitted from some rows. Given values are once, few, many or a class for expanded clones.

j_call clone_size d_call v_call cdr3_aa cdr3_nt
TRBJ2-7 . . TRBV27 CASSPRGDSYEQYF TGTGCCAGCAGTCCTCGCGGGGACTCCTACGAGCAGTACTTC
TRBJ2-7 few . TRBV6-2/TRBV6-3 CASSGSGTSYEQYF TGTGCCAGCAGTGGCTCCGGGACTTCCTACGAGCAGTACTTC
TRBJ2-4 . TRBD1 TRBV3-1/TRBV3-2 CASSQRDSFDIQYF TGTGCCAGCAGCCAAAGGGACAGCTTCGACATTCAGTACTTC
TRBJ1-5 . TRBD1 TRBV15 CATSAGGQGINQPQHF TGTGCCACCAGCGCCGGGGGACAGGGAATCAATCAGCCCCAGCATTTT
TRBJ1-2 once . TRBV5-4 CASSLKVPGQFNYGYTF TGTGCCAGCAGCTTAAAGGTCCCTGGACAGTTTAACTATGGCTACACCTTC
TRBJ2-2 . . TRBV29-1 CSVEDSGPVFF TGCAGCGTTGAAGACAGTGGGCCGGTGTTTTTT
TRBJ2-5 . TRBD2 TRBV3-1/TRBV3-2 CASSRKLAGGQETQYF TGTGCCAGCAGCCGGAAACTAGCGGGGGGGCAAGAGACCCAGTACTTC
TRBJ2-3 . TRBD2 TRBV29-1 CSVDGVAGDPSTDTQYF TGCAGCGTCGATGGGGTAGCGGGGGACCCTAGCACAGATACGCAGTATTTT
TRBJ2-3 few . TRBV29-1 CSVDDFNTDTQYF TGCAGCGTTGACGACTTTAACACAGATACGCAGTATTTT
TRBJ2-7 . TRBD1 TRBV19 CASSIDRDAYEQYF TGTGCCAGTAGTATCGACAGGGATGCCTACGAGCAGTACTTC
TRBJ2-7 once TRBD1 TRBV2 CASVRDRSSYEQYF TGTGCCAGCGTAAGGGACAGGAGCTCCTACGAGCAGTACTTC
TRBJ1-1 medium-sized . TRBV21-1 CASRRTGGLNTEAFF TGTGCCAGCAGGAGAACAGGGGGATTGAACACTGAAGCTTTCTTT
TRBJ2-7 . . TRBV7-2 CASSLGHVYEQYF TGTGCCAGCAGCCTCGGACACGTTTACGAGCAGTACTTC
TRBJ2-3 . . TRBV7-9 CASSLGPGRTDTQYF TGTGCCAGCAGCTTAGGTCCGGGAAGGACAGATACGCAGTATTTT
TRBJ1-1 . TRBD1 TRBV24-1 CATRGQLNTEAFF TGTGCCACCAGGGGACAGCTGAACACTGAAGCTTTCTTT
TRBJ2-3 . TRBD2 TRBV5-4 CASSPTSGGPSDTQYF TGTGCCAGCAGCCCTACTAGCGGGGGGCCCTCGGATACGCAGTATTTT
TRBJ1-2 . . TRBV18 CASSPPLKNYGYTF TGTGCCAGCTCACCACCACTGAAAAACTATGGCTACACCTTC
TRBJ2-7 . . TRBV12-3/TRBV12-4 CASSLDRYEQYF TGTGCCAGCAGTTTAGACAGGTACGAGCAGTACTTC
TRBJ2-7 . . TRBV5-6 CASSLAGVDEQYF TGTGCCAGCAGCTTGGCAGGGGTGGACGAGCAGTACTTC
TRBJ1-6 . . TRBV6-5 CASSLVRVSPLHF TGTGCCAGCAGCCTAGTCAGGGTTTCACCCCTCCACTTT
TRBJ2-2 . . TRBV5-1 CASSFAGVNTGELFF TGCGCCAGCAGCTTTGCGGGTGTTAACACCGGGGAGCTGTTTTTT
TRBJ2-5 . TRBD2 TRBV24-1 CATSDITSGGAQETQYF TGTGCCACCAGTGATATCACTAGCGGGGGGGCCCAAGAGACCCAGTACTTC
TRBJ1-6 few TRBD1 TRBV3-1/TRBV3-2 CASSQGTGKGSPLHF TGTGCCAGCAGCCAAGGGACAGGGAAAGGTTCACCCCTCCACTTT
TRBJ2-5 . . TRBV5-1 CASSPGQGTQYF TGCGCCAGCAGCCCCGGTCAGGGGACCCAGTACTTC
TRBJ2-1 . . TRBV4-3 CASSQVTRANEQFF TGCGCCAGCAGCCAAGTCACCAGGGCGAATGAGCAGTTCTTC
TRBJ2-7 few . TRBV6-2/TRBV6-3 CASSSLQDSRNEQYF TGTGCCAGCAGTTCCCTACAGGATTCCAGGAACGAGCAGTACTTC
TRBJ1-2 . . TRBV4-3 CASSQEQDGYGYTF TGCGCCAGCAGCCAAGAACAGGATGGCTATGGCTACACCTTC
TRBJ1-6 . TRBD1 TRBV28 CASSLGQGRSPLHF TGTGCCAGCAGTCTAGGACAGGGACGATCACCCCTCCACTTT
TRBJ1-1 . . TRBV7-3 CASSPGDGRYAAEAFF TGTGCCAGCAGCCCGGGGGACGGACGCTATGCGGCTGAAGCTTTCTTT
TRBJ2-5 many . TRBV9 CASSHLEETQYF TGTGCCAGCAGCCACCTAGAAGAGACCCAGTACTTC
TRBJ2-6 . . TRBV7-2 CASSVDTSGANVLTF TGTGCCAGCAGCGTGGACACCTCTGGGGCCAACGTCCTGACTTTC
TRBJ2-2 . . TRBV15 CATSRDQLTGTGELFF TGTGCCACCAGCAGAGATCAATTAACGGGAACCGGGGAGCTGTTTTTT
TRBJ2-4 once TRBD1 TRBV2 CASSTPGQAKNIQYF TGTGCCAGCAGCACTCCGGGACAGGCCAAAAACATTCAGTACTTC
TRBJ2-1 . . TRBV15 CATSTHLGRSSYNEQFF TGTGCCACCAGCACTCACCTTGGGCGAAGCTCCTACAATGAGCAGTTCTTC